The 6 T cell receptor beta chains below were found in one sample sequenced in a study of blood T cell repertoires in COVID-19. Libraries were prepared by immunoSEQ multiplex PCR; TCRdb keeps only in-frame clonotypes and omits some of them. The table includes fewer than 500,000 clones, roughly 90% detected once. Sequenced input: peripheral blood. Source of these receptors: a man in his late teens or twenties with COVID-19, enrolled during active disease.

CDR3 amino acids: CASSWGGTYEQYF. CDR3 nucleotide sequence: TGTGCCAGCAGCTGGGGGGGTACCTACGAGCAGTACTTC. The rearrangement joins TRBV5-4 to TRBJ2-7; 7 bases line up with TRBD2. V lost 3 bases and J lost 2; bases outside the gene matches: 2. CDR3 length: 13 residues. Germline V CDR1 and CDR2: SGHNT, YYREEE (reference sequence).

The chain uses TRBV6-5 and TRBJ2-2; 8 nucleotides line up with TRBD1. V shed 6 bases, J shed 4 bases, and the junction held 4 bases outside the gene matches. Germline CDR1 is MNHEY and CDR2 is SVGAGI. The CDR3 is 14 amino acids. The CDR3 is CASRTGDGTGELFF. CDR3 DNA: TGTGCCAGCAGGACAGGGGATGGCACCGGGGAGCTGTTTTTT.

V usage is TRBV19 and J usage is TRBJ2-7, with D possibly matching TRBD1 (6 bases). Germline V CDR1 and CDR2: LNHDA, SQIVND (reference sequence). CDR3 length: 15 amino acids. V was cut by 5 bases and J by 5 bases, with 19 bases left in between. The CDR3 DNA follows: TGTGCCAGTAGTTCCGGAGGAAGGGGGAAAAACGAGCAGTACTTC. It is translated as CASSSGGRGKNEQYF.

The rearrangement uses TRBV3-1 (or the pseudogene TRBV3-2) and TRBJ2-3; 8 bases are shared with TRBD1. The junction had 8 bases not matched to a gene; V was cut back by 4 bases and J by 5 bases. Looked up from germline, CDR1 is LGHDT and CDR2 is YNNKEL (reference sequence). The length of the CDR3 is 15 residues. DNA for the CDR3: TGTGCCAGCAGCCCGCATTCACAGGGGGTAGATACGCAGTATTTT. Translating gives CASSPHSQGVDTQYF.

The chain has TRBV13 and TRBJ2-7, with 13 positions matching TRBD2. J gave up 4 bases and V 5 bases, and 2 bases lay outside the gene matches. The CDR3 runs 14 residues. Germline CDR1 reads PRHDT; CDR2 reads FYEKMQ (reference sequence). The CDR3 region has the DNA TGTGCCAGCAGCCAGACTAGCGGGGGGTACGAGCAGTACTTC. Amino acids: CASSQTSGGYEQYF.

V is TRBV13 and J is TRBJ2-2, with a possible D match to TRBD1 (6 bases). This CDR3 contains 18 residues. CDR1 and CDR2 from the germline V gene are PRHDT and FYEKMQ (reference sequence). V lost 5 bases and J 0 bases, leaving 19 bases between the germline ends. The CDR3 here is CASSTQTGLRSNTGELFF. In DNA, the CDR3 is TGTGCCAGCAGCACCCAGACAGGACTTCGTTCGAACACCGGGGAGCTGTTTTTT. Full variable domain (outside the CDR3, taken from reference TRBV13 and TRBJ2-2): AAGVIQSPRHLIKEKRETATLKCYPIPRHDTVYWYQQGPGQDPQFLISFYEKMQSDKGSIPDRFSAQQFSDYHSELNMSSLELGDSALYFCASSTQTGLRSNTGELFFGEGSRLTVL.